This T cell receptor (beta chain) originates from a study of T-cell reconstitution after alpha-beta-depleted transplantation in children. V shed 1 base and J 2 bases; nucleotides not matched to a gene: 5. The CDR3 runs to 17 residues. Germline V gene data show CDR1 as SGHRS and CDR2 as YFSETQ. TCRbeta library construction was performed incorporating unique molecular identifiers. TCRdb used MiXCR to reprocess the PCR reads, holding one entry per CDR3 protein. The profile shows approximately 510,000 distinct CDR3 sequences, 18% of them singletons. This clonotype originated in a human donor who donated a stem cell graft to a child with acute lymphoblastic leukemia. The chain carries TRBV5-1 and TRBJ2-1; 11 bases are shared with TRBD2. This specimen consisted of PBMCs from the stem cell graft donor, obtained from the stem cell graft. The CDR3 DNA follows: TGCGCCAGCAGCTTGCTTATAGCGGGAGGGACCTACAATGAGCAGTTCTTC. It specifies CASSLLIAGGTYNEQFF. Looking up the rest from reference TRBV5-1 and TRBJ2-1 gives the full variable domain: KAGVTQTPRYLIKTRGQQVTLSCSPISGHRSVSWYQQTPGQGLQFLFEYFSETQRNKGNFPGRFSGRQFSNSRSEMNVSTLELGDSALYLCASSLLIAGGTYNEQFFGPGTRLTVL.